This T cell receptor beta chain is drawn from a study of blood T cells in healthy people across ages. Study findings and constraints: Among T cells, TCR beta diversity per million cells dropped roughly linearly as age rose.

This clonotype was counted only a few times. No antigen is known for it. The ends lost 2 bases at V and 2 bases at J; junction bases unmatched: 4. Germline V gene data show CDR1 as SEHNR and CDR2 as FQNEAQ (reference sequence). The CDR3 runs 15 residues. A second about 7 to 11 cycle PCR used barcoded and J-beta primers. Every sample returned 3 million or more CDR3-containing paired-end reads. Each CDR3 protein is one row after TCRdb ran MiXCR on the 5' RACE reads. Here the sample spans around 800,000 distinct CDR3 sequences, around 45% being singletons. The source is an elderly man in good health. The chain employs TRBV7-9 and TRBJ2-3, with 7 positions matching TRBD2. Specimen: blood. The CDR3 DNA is TGTGCCAGCAGCTTAACTAGCGAACACACAGATACGCAGTATTTT. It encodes CASSLTSEHTDTQYF. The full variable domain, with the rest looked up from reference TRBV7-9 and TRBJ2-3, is DTGVSQNPRHKITKRGQNVTFRCDPISEHNRLYWYRQTLGQGPEFLTYFQNEAQLEKSRLLSDRFSAERPKGSFSTLEIQRTEQGDSAMYLCASSLTSEHTDTQYFGPGTRLTVL.